The 30 T cell receptor beta chains below were found in one sample sequenced in a study of control samples from healthy donors and cancer patients. Profiling relied on immunoSEQ multiplex PCR, and the TCRdb table lists in-frame clones only, not all of them. The data hold some 79,000 clones, with less than 90% observed a single time. The sequenced material came from blood. The receptors stem from a woman in her fifties or sixties in good health.

The rearrangement uses TRBV18 and TRBJ2-1, with a tentative D call TRBD2 (6 bases). Between the trimmed V and J ends, which lost 0 bases and 14 bases, there was a span of 14 bases. The CDR3 covers 13 residues. CDR1 is KGHSH, CDR2 LQKENI, per germline. This chain's CDR3 is CASSPPWGLSKFF. Here the CDR3 DNA reads TGTGCCAGCTCACCACCGTGGGGACTGAGCAAGTTCTTC.

The chain couples TRBV9 to TRBJ2-1; 9 nucleotides align to TRBD1. The trim removed 2 bases at V and 7 bases at J, leaving 7 bases unmatched. There are 15 residues in the CDR3. Germline CDR1 SGDLS, CDR2 YYNGEE. The CDR3 sequence: CASSVTGTGRNEQFF. The CDR3 region has the DNA TGTGCCAGCAGCGTCACCGGGACAGGGAGAAATGAGCAGTTCTTC. Supplemented by reference TRBV9 and TRBJ2-1, the full variable domain reads DSGVTQTPKHLITATGQRVTLRCSPRSGDLSVYWYQQSLDQGLQFLIQYYNGEERAKGNILERFSAQQFPDLHSELNLSSLELGDSALYFCASSVTGTGRNEQFFGPGTRLTVL.

This clone has a single count. The chain has TRBV20-1 and TRBJ1-4; 10 bases fit TRBD1. The CDR3 contains 16 residues. Trimming at V came to 3 bases and at J to 4 bases, leaving 8 bases not matched to a gene. Germline V gene lookup returns CDR1 DFQATT and CDR2 SNEGSKA (reference sequence). The CDR3, as DNA: TGCAGTGCTAGTCAGGGACAGGGGCGGGGTAATGAAAAACTGTTTTTT. Translation: CSASQGQGRGNEKLFF.

The V call is TRBV27, the J call TRBJ1-2; TRBD1 agrees at 11 bases. This CDR3 has 17 amino acids. Trimming took 8 bases from V and 5 from J; bases not matched to a gene: 16. CDR1 is MNHEY and CDR2 is SMNVEV in the germline V gene (reference sequence). The CDR3 protein is CASGLTRWDRGSYGYTF. The CDR3 region has the DNA TGTGCCAGCGGATTAACGCGATGGGACAGGGGGAGTTATGGCTACACCTTC.

This clone was recorded only once. The chain links TRBV28 to TRBJ1-5, with 9 bases fitting TRBD1. With V trimmed by 3 bases and J by 4 bases, 4 bases remained unmatched. CDR1 is MDHEN and CDR2 is SYDVKM in the germline V gene. The CDR3 is 15 residues long. CDR3 sequence (DNA): TGTGCCAGCAGTTTTCCCGGACAGGGGAATCAGCCCCAGCATTTT. Translated: CASSFPGQGNQPQHF.

The chain recombines TRBV20-1 with TRBJ1-1; D is uncertain. In germline, CDR1 is DFQATT, CDR2 SNEGSKA (reference sequence). Trimming shortened V by 3 bases and J by 3 bases, and 5 bases separated the two germline ends. The CDR3 extends over 11 amino acids. As DNA, the CDR3 is TGCAGTGCTAGCGGGGACACTGAAGCTTTCTTT. Translating gives CSASGDTEAFF.

This chain links TRBV19 with TRBJ1-4, with D maybe TRBD1 (6 bases). The CDR3 runs to 17 residues. The germline gives CDR1 LNHDA, CDR2 SQIVND (reference sequence). V was pared by 7 bases and J by 8 bases, with 26 bases between. CDR3 nucleotides: TGTGCCAGTACCGACTCCTTCCAATACAGGGCTGGAGAAAAACTGTTTTTT. Translating it yields CASTDSFQYRAGEKLFF.

This chain connects TRBV15 to TRBJ1-4; TRBD1 might be the D (5 bases). The germline V gene has CDR1 LNHNV and CDR2 YYDKDF (reference sequence). This CDR3 is built from 15 residues. V was clipped by 1 base and J by 7 bases, with 13 bases between them. CDR3 amino acids: CATSRVSGQGEKLFF. CDR3 DNA sequence: TGTGCCACCAGCAGAGTATCAGGGCAGGGTGAAAAACTGTTTTTT. The full variable domain, its missing parts supplied by reference TRBV15 and TRBJ1-4, is DAMVIQNPRYQVTQFGKPVTLSCSQTLNHNVMYWYQQKSSQAPKLLFHYYDKDFNNEADTPDNFQSRRPNTSFCFLDIRSPGLGDTAMYLCATSRVSGQGEKLFFGSGTQLSVL.

This sequence joins TRBV5-1 and TRBJ2-6; D might be TRBD1 or TRBD2, each matching 6 bases. The CDR3 has 19 amino acids. Germline-derived CDR1 and CDR2 are SGHRS and YFSETQ. V was clipped by 5 bases and J by 1 base, with 22 bases between them. CDR3 DNA: TGCGCCAGCAGATTGTCTTGGGTTACAGGGAGGTCTGGGGCCAACGTCCTGACTTTC. This sequence encodes CASRLSWVTGRSGANVLTF.

This chain uses TRBV2 with TRBJ1-2; D is unclear. Germline V gives CDR1 SNHLY, CDR2 FYNNEI. The ends were cut back, 5 bases at V and 5 bases at J, with 12 bases in the middle. CDR3 size: 13 residues. This chain's CDR3 is CASSLGARYGYTF. The CDR3 DNA reads TGTGCCAGCAGTTTAGGAGCCCGTTATGGCTACACCTTC.

This chain connects TRBV10-3 to TRBJ1-1; possible D gene TRBD1, 5 bases. Germline V gene data show CDR1 as ENHRY and CDR2 as SYGVKD. There are 15 residues in the CDR3. V was clipped by 7 bases and J by 0 bases, with 15 bases between them. The CDR3 protein is CAIKSAGRLNTEAFF. In nucleotides, the CDR3 is TGTGCCATCAAGAGCGCAGGGCGCCTGAACACTGAAGCTTTCTTT.

This chain links TRBV5-5 with TRBJ2-7; 10 bases are shared with TRBD1. After removal of 0 bases from V and 5 bases from J, the junction contained 8 bases not matched to a gene. Per the germline V gene, CDR1 is SGHKS and CDR2 is YYEKEE (reference sequence). This CDR3 has 16 amino acids. CDR3: CASSLGLGQGYDEQYF. As DNA, the CDR3 is TGTGCCAGCAGCTTGGGTTTGGGACAGGGGTATGACGAGCAGTACTTC.

The rearrangement links TRBV6-6 to TRBJ1-5; D is uncertain. V gave up 0 bases and J gave up 4 bases, with 13 bases separating them. Per germline, CDR1 MNHNY and CDR2 SVGAGI (reference sequence). The CDR3 runs 16 residues. The CDR3 protein is CASSYSRADFNQPQHF. The CDR3, as DNA: TGTGCCAGCAGTTACTCGCGGGCGGACTTTAATCAGCCCCAGCATTTT.

This chain connects TRBV10-3 to TRBJ2-3; TRBD2 agrees at 10 bases. The junction had 7 bases not matched to a gene; V was cut back by 5 bases and J by 5 bases. Germline CDR1 and CDR2: ENHRY and SYGVKD. This CDR3 has 15 residues. The CDR3: CAISLSGRAGDTQYF. CDR3 bases: TGTGCCATCAGTTTAAGCGGGAGGGCCGGAGATACGCAGTATTTT.

A single count supports this clone. This rearrangement joins TRBV5-1 to TRBJ1-1, with D possibly matching TRBD1 (6 bases). V dropped 0 bases and J dropped 6 bases, with 12 bases sitting between them. CDR3 size: 14 residues. Germline lookup yields CDR1 SGHRS and CDR2 YFSETQ. The CDR3 sequence: CASSLDPRGPEAFF. Here the CDR3 DNA reads TGCGCCAGCAGCTTGGATCCCCGGGGGCCTGAAGCTTTCTTT.

This chain joins TRBV5-1 and TRBJ2-7; 11 nucleotides align to TRBD2. J gave up 5 bases and V 4 bases, and 5 bases lay outside the gene matches. Germline CDR1 reads SGHRS; CDR2 reads YFSETQ. This CDR3 has 14 residues. The CDR3 loop is CASSGGLAENEQYF. The CDR3 coding sequence is TGCGCCAGCAGCGGGGGACTAGCGGAGAACGAGCAGTACTTC.

The V call is TRBV9, the J call TRBJ2-1, with 8 bases that match TRBD2. Germline V gene data show CDR1 as SGDLS and CDR2 as YYNGEE. The CDR3 is made up of 19 amino acids. The junction had 15 bases not matched to a gene; V was cut back by 4 bases and J by 0 bases. The CDR3 coding sequence is TGTGCCAGCAGCCCCAGTGGTGCGACTAGCGCCACCTCCTACAATGAGCAGTTCTTC. This codes for CASSPSGATSATSYNEQFF.

The chain uses TRBV4-1 and TRBJ1-1, with 7 positions matching TRBD1. V gave up 4 bases and J gave up 6 bases; unmatched junction bases: 14. Germline CDR1 reads MGHRA; CDR2 reads YSYEKL. The CDR3 length is 16 residues. CDR3 sequence: CASSLRTGQYISEAFF. The CDR3 nucleotides read TGCGCCAGCAGCCTACGAACGGGACAGTATATCTCTGAAGCTTTCTTT.

The rearrangement links TRBV7-3 to TRBJ2-5, with D unresolved. Germline V gene sequence: CDR1 SGHTA, CDR2 FQGTGA. CDR3 length equals 13 residues. V was trimmed by 5 bases and J by 5 bases, leaving 12 bases between them. Here the CDR3 DNA reads TGTGCCAGCAGCCCCCAACCTGGTGAGACCCAGTACTTC. Encoded protein: CASSPQPGETQYF.

The V call is TRBV20-1, the J call TRBJ1-3; possibly TRBD1 for D (5 bases). There are 11 residues in the CDR3. CDR1 and CDR2 from the germline V gene are DFQATT and SNEGSKA (reference sequence). V lost 5 bases and J lost 9, with 11 bases in between. The chain's CDR3 is CSAAGYGTIYF. The CDR3, as DNA: TGCAGTGCTGCAGGGTACGGCACCATATATTTT.

In this sample, this clone turned up once. This chain uses TRBV18 with TRBJ1-5; D gene uncertain. V dropped 2 bases and J dropped 1 base, with 12 bases sitting between them. CDR3 size: 16 residues. CDR1 and CDR2 from the germline V gene are KGHSH and LQKENI. This CDR3 is CASSPLGGRSNQPQHF. CDR3 DNA: TGTGCCAGCTCACCATTAGGAGGGCGAAGCAATCAGCCCCAGCATTTT.

This clone occurred once. The chain is built from TRBV19 and TRBJ2-3; D is uncertain. This CDR3 has 13 amino acids. V lost 5 bases and J lost 6, with 12 bases in between. The V gene's germline CDR1 is LNHDA and CDR2 SQIVND (reference sequence). CDR3 sequence (DNA): TGTGCCAGTAGTCCCGCCGGGTTGGATACGCAGTATTTT. It codes for CASSPAGLDTQYF.

V gene TRBV19 combines with J gene TRBJ1-4, with D perhaps TRBD1 (6 bases). V was shortened by 5 bases and J by 7 bases, with 14 bases between the two germline ends. Germline-derived CDR1 and CDR2 are LNHDA and SQIVND (reference sequence). The CDR3 is 14 residues long. The CDR3 reads CASSSLQGFEKLFF. The CDR3 coding sequence is TGTGCCAGTAGTTCACTACAGGGTTTTGAAAAACTGTTTTTT.

This clone has just one count. This chain uses TRBV3-1 (or the pseudogene TRBV3-2) with TRBJ2-3; 9 bases map to TRBD2. Germline CDR1 is LGHDT and CDR2 is YNNKEL (reference sequence). The CDR3 totals 16 residues. V lost 7 bases to trimming and J lost 6 bases; unmatched junction nucleotides: 14. CDR3 sequence reads: CASMLTGREGLDTQYF. CDR3 nucleotides: TGTGCCAGCATGCTCACCGGGCGGGAGGGCCTCGATACGCAGTATTTT.

The rearrangement links TRBV21-1 to TRBJ2-7; TRBD2 is the table's D call, not checked against the DNA. TRBV21-1 is listed as a pseudogene. The CDR3 totals 18 residues. CDR3 amino acids: CASSKVVEARHFSYEQYF. CDR3 coding DNA: TGTGCCAGCAGCAAAGTAGTAGAGGCCCGGCACTTCTCCTACGAGCAGTACTTC.

The rearrangement links TRBV6-5 to TRBJ2-1; tentatively, D is TRBD1 (6 bases). This CDR3 region has 13 residues. The ends were cut back, 4 bases at V and 9 bases at J, with 13 bases in the middle. Looked up from germline, CDR1 is MNHEY and CDR2 is SVGAGI. The CDR3 DNA follows: TGTGCCAGCAGTTCAATACAGGGCGGTGAGCAGTTCTTC. Translated: CASSSIQGGEQFF.

The chain employs TRBV4-1 and TRBJ2-3; TRBD2 agrees at 8 bases. J was trimmed by 4 bases and V by 0 bases; bases with no gene match: 3. Per germline, CDR1 MGHRA and CDR2 YSYEKL. The CDR3 covers 15 residues. CDR3 coding DNA: TGCGCCAGCAGCCAAGAACGAGCGGGGGCAGATACGCAGTATTTT. Translated, it gives CASSQERAGADTQYF.

The chain combines TRBV14 with TRBJ1-1; TRBD1 is a possible D gene (6 bases). The CDR3 runs to 15 residues. Germline CDR1 SGHDN, CDR2 FVKESK. The V gene lost 4 bases and the J gene lost 0 bases, with 12 bases spanning the gap. CDR3 DNA: TGTGCCAGCAGCCCCCGGACAGTTATGAACACTGAAGCTTTCTTT. As protein: CASSPRTVMNTEAFF.

This chain connects TRBV18 to TRBJ2-1, with 14 bases aligning to TRBD2. From germline, CDR1 is KGHSH and CDR2 LQKENI. With 3 bases clipped from V and 3 bases from J, the junction kept 13 bases outside the gene matches. The CDR3 runs to 20 residues. The CDR3 nucleotides read TGTGCCAGCTCACCGTTCTATGGGACTAGCGGGAGAAATGACTACAATGAGCAGTTCTTC. Its translation is CASSPFYGTSGRNDYNEQFF.

The chain recombines TRBV19 with TRBJ2-2; D remains unclear. V lost 2 bases, J lost 2 bases, and 6 bases lay in between. CDR1 is LNHDA, CDR2 SQIVND, per germline (reference sequence). This CDR3 comprises 14 residues. This CDR3 reads CASSILDNTGELFF. As DNA, the CDR3 is TGTGCCAGTAGTATACTAGATAACACCGGGGAGCTGTTTTTT.